A selection of T cell receptor beta chains follows, all from one sample in a study of identical twins. In TCRdb, the 5' RACE reads were re-called with MiXCR into one record per CDR3 protein. The sample yields hundreds of thousands of distinct CDR3 sequences, 9% to 15% seen once. The same sample was also studied in work on yellow fever vaccine responses in identical twins.

Sequencing was done on a sample of CD8+ T cells sorted from blood. These receptors originate from a woman aged 18-35 years in good health. CDR3s include the opening cysteine and the closing phenylalanine or tryptophan. The D gene is left open where the match is weak. Clone size is stated in some rows and not others, as once, few, many or a class when expanded.

j_gene	v_gene	d_gene	abundance	CDR3nt	CDR3aa
TRBJ1-3	TRBV9	.	few	TGTGCCAGCAGCGCTTACGGGGAGGAATACTCTGGAAACACCATATATTTT	CASSAYGEEYSGNTIYF
TRBJ2-5	TRBV5-4	TRBD1	.	TGTGCCAGCAGCTCCGACAGGGCGTTAGGACCTACGTACCAAGAGACCCAGTACTTC	CASSSDRALGPTYQETQYF
TRBJ2-7	TRBV5-6	TRBD2	many	TGTGCCAGCAGCCCACGCACTAGCGGGAGATCCTACGAGCAGTACTTC	CASSPRTSGRSYEQYF
TRBJ2-1	TRBV7-8	.	.	TGTGCCAGCAGCCTCTGGGGGGCAAGCTCCTACAATGAGCAGTTCTTC	CASSLWGASSYNEQFF
TRBJ1-1	TRBV6-1	TRBD1	.	TGTGCCAGCAGTCCGTTAGATCAGGGGGCGAGAACTGAAGCTTTCTTT	CASSPLDQGARTEAFF
TRBJ1-2	TRBV5-1	.	.	TGCGCCAGCAGCTTGGAGGGTAACGGCTACACCTTC	CASSLEGNGYTF
TRBJ2-3	TRBV12-3/TRBV12-4	.	.	TGTGCCAGCACCCCGGCCGGGGCCCACTCTAGCACAGATACGCAGTATTTT	CASTPAGAHSSTDTQYF
TRBJ2-5	TRBV28	.	.	TGTGCCAGCACCCGGGCCCAACTCCGGGAGACCCAGTACTTC	CASTRAQLRETQYF
TRBJ2-1	TRBV28	TRBD2	few	TGTGCCAGCAGTACCGGGGAATCGGCTAGCGGAAATTACAATGAGCAGTTCTTC	CASSTGESASGNYNEQFF
TRBJ2-7	TRBV2	TRBD1	.	TGTGCTTTGACAGGGATCTCCTACGAGCAGTACTTC	CALTGISYEQYF
TRBJ2-1	TRBV27	.	many	TGTGCCACCTATACTAGGTGGGAGCAGTTCTTC	CATYTRWEQFF
TRBJ2-5	TRBV18	TRBD2	.	TGTGCCAGCTCACCAATAGCGGGACGCCAAGAGACCCAGTACTTC	CASSPIAGRQETQYF
TRBJ1-5	TRBV25-1	.	.	TGTGCCAGCAGTGACGAGGGAGGAGATCAGCCCCAGCATTTT	CASSDEGGDQPQHF
TRBJ2-2	TRBV7-9	.	few	TGTGCCACAGATTCTGGGGAGCTGTTTTTT	CATDSGELFF
TRBJ2-1	TRBV3-1	.	.	TGTGCCAGCAGCCAAGAGTGGCGGGAAACCTACAATGAGCAGTTCTTC	CASSQEWRETYNEQFF
TRBJ2-2	TRBV6-1	.	.	TGTGCCAGCAGTGAGTTGCCGGGGGAGCTGTTTTTT	CASSELPGELFF
TRBJ1-1	TRBV7-9	.	many	TGTGCCAGCAGCTTATACGACGGCCGAGTAGCTTTCTTT	CASSLYDGRVAFF
TRBJ1-6	TRBV3-1	TRBD1	.	TGTGCCAGCAGCCAAAGAAATACAGGGGTCCATTCACCCCTCCACTTT	CASSQRNTGVHSPLHF
TRBJ2-7	TRBV2	.	few	TGTGCCAGCAGTGAGGGCAGTCCCTACGAGCAGTACTTC	CASSEGSPYEQYF
TRBJ1-2	TRBV28	TRBD1	few	TGTGCCAGCAGTACCCTATGGGGCGGGACAGGACTCTATGGCTACACCTTC	CASSTLWGGTGLYGYTF
TRBJ2-5	TRBV18	.	.	TGTGCCAGCTCACCACCGCTAACGGCCCAAGAGACCCAGTACTTC	CASSPPLTAQETQYF
TRBJ2-7	TRBV7-8	TRBD2	.	TGTGCCAGCAGCTACCCGGACCCAGGCCCCTGGACTAGCGGGGGCTACGAGCAGTACTTC	CASSYPDPGPWTSGGYEQYF
TRBJ1-6	TRBV28	TRBD1	few	TGTGCCAGCAGCCACCAACGACAGGGGGCGCGATCACCCCTCCACTTT	CASSHQRQGARSPLHF
TRBJ2-1	TRBV27	.	few	TGTGCCAGCAGTTTATCTTACCCGGGTAGCGGATACAATGAGCAGTTCTTC	CASSLSYPGSGYNEQFF
TRBJ2-3	TRBV9	.	few	TGTGCCAGCAGCGTGGTCGGACGAATTCAGGATACGCAGTATTTT	CASSVVGRIQDTQYF
TRBJ2-7	TRBV12-5	.	many	TGTGCTAGTGGTCCCATTTTGTGGCGGAGCTCCTACGAGCAGTACTTC	CASGPILWRSSYEQYF
TRBJ1-1	TRBV27	TRBD1	.	TGTGCCACCCAGGGGGCTGGTGAGACTGAAGCTTTCTTT	CATQGAGETEAFF
TRBJ1-5	TRBV27	.	many	TGTGCCAGCAGCAGAAGTAATCAGCCCCAGCATTTT	CASSRSNQPQHF
TRBJ2-1	TRBV24-1	TRBD2	.	TGTGCCACCGGGAGAGGACTAGCGGGAGTGGATGAGCAGTTCTTC	CATGRGLAGVDEQFF
TRBJ1-2	TRBV12-3/TRBV12-4	.	.	TGTGCCAGCAGTCCGCTTGTTGGCTATGGCTACACCTTC	CASSPLVGYGYTF
TRBJ2-1	TRBV9	.	many	TGTGCCAGCAGCGTAGAGGCTTCCTACGGTGAGCAGTTCTTC	CASSVEASYGEQFF
TRBJ2-3	TRBV12-3/TRBV12-4	TRBD1	.	TGTGCCAGCAGCGGGACAGGGCCCACAGATACGCAGTATTTT	CASSGTGPTDTQYF
TRBJ2-1	TRBV3-1	.	many	TGTGCCAGCAGCCAAGCTCCCGCGGGACCCCCGAGACAGGAGCAGTTCTTC	CASSQAPAGPPRQEQFF
TRBJ2-2	TRBV9	TRBD2	.	TGTGCCAGCGGGGGAGCGGGAGGCGCGAGCACCGGGGAGCTGTTTTTT	CASGGAGGASTGELFF
TRBJ2-1	TRBV5-6	.	few	TGTGCCAGCAGCTTGGGACCAGCGGATGAGCAGTTCTTC	CASSLGPADEQFF
TRBJ2-5	TRBV5-1	TRBD1	few	TGCGCCAGCAGCTTGCCGGACAGGGGATTTCGAGAGACCCAGTACTTC	CASSLPDRGFRETQYF
TRBJ2-3	TRBV6-1	TRBD2	.	TGTGCCAGTAATGCGGGAGGGCCCACAGATACGCAGTATTTT	CASNAGGPTDTQYF
TRBJ2-7	TRBV5-1	.	many	TGCGCCAGCAGCTTGCGGGGAGGTGAGCAGTACTTC	CASSLRGGEQYF
TRBJ2-7	TRBV4-2	.	few	TGTGCCAGCAGCCAAAGTCTCGGAGCGGGTTTCGACGAGCAGTACTTC	CASSQSLGAGFDEQYF
TRBJ2-3	TRBV7-3	.	many	TGTGCCAGCAGCTCCCTCGGAGGGAGCACAGATACGCAGTATTTT	CASSSLGGSTDTQYF
TRBJ1-5	TRBV4-1	.	many	TGCGCCAGCAGCCCGATCGGCAGGGGCGATCAGCCCCAGCATTTT	CASSPIGRGDQPQHF
TRBJ2-2	TRBV20-1	.	few	TGCAGTGCTAGCTATCCGGAGGCCGGGGAGCTGTTTTTT	CSASYPEAGELFF
TRBJ1-1	TRBV7-9	.	few	TGTGCCAGCAGCTTGTCTTATGGGAACACTGAAGCTTTCTTT	CASSLSYGNTEAFF
TRBJ1-6	TRBV27	.	.	TGTGCCAGCAGTTATGGCGGGGGGGATTCACCCCTCCACTTT	CASSYGGGDSPLHF
TRBJ2-7	TRBV27	.	.	TGTGCCAGCAGTACTACAGGGAACGACGAGCAGTACTTC	CASSTTGNDEQYF
TRBJ1-2	TRBV6-2/TRBV6-3	.	.	TGTGCCAGCAGTCCGACAACCGATGGACGGTACTATGGCTACACCTTC	CASSPTTDGRYYGYTF
TRBJ1-1	TRBV27	.	.	TGTGCCAGCAGTTTAGCCAGCATGAACACTGAAGCTTTCTTT	CASSLASMNTEAFF
TRBJ2-7	TRBV20-1	.	.	TGCAGTGCCACGTCCTACGGCCCAAGCTACGAGCAGTACTTC	CSATSYGPSYEQYF
TRBJ2-7	TRBV4-1	TRBD2	few	TGCGCCAGCAGCCAAGAGCCCTTACTAGCGGGGGGCTACGAGCAGTACTTC	CASSQEPLLAGGYEQYF
TRBJ2-7	TRBV28	TRBD2	few	TGTGCCAGCAGTTTGCGGGAGGGGTACGAGCAGTACTTC	CASSLREGYEQYF
TRBJ2-7	TRBV20-1	TRBD2	few	TGCAGTGCCCCGGGAGGGACTAGCAGTCCCGAGCAGTACTTC	CSAPGGTSSPEQYF